The entry below describes one T cell receptor (beta chain). Antigen: not known. The libraries of TRB cDNA were prepared using 5' RACE with UMI labels. TCRdb re-called the 5' RACE reads; one entry per CDR3 protein, DNA not given. With about 63,000 distinct CDR3 sequences in the sample, the ten largest clones hold 4% to 5.5%. Every CD8+ T cell subset underwent triplicate sorting at around 270,000 cells apiece. The sample comes from a study of CXCR3-negative and CXCR3-positive naive CD8 T cells. Across the study: TRB reads totalled about 140 million, about 1.5 +/- 0.3 million per library. Study-level points and caveats: Whereas both naive subsets had comparably high diversity, memory CD8+ cells had much lower diversity. CXCR3-positive naive cells carried more hydrophobic TRB CDR3s than CXCR3-negative naive cells did.

This CDR3 contains 16 residues. Germline assignment: CDR1 SGHTA and CDR2 FQGNSA. The sequenced sample consisted of naive CXCR3+ CD8+ T cells from blood. Specified subset: CD45RO-CCR7+CD27+CD95- naive CD8+ T cells expressing CXCR3 (TNR3+). The V and J genes are TRBV7-2 and TRBJ2-5; TCRdb's D gene call, TRBD2, goes unchecked for lack of DNA. The sequence derives from a human donor in good health. Some clones in this sample may be carry-over from other donors' samples. The CDR3 here is CASSPGTLPFQETQYF. Supplemented by reference TRBV7-2 and TRBJ2-5, the full variable domain reads GAGVSQSPSNKVTEKGKDVELRCDPISGHTALYWYRQSLGQGLEFLIYFQGNSAPDKSGLPSDRFSAERTGGSVSTLTIQRTQQEDSAVYLCASSPGTLPFQETQYFGPGTRLLVL.